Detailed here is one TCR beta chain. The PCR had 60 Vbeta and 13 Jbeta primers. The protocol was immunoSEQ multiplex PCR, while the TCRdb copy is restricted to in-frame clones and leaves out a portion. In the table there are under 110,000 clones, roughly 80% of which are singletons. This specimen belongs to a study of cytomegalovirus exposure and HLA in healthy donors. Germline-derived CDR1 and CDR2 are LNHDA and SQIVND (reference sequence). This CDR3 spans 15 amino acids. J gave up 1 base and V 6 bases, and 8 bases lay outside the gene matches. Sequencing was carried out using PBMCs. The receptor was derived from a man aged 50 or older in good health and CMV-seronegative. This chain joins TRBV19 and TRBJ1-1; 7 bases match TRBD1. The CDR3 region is CASRLQGKANTEAFF. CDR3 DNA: TGTGCCAGTAGGCTACAGGGGAAGGCGAACACTGAAGCTTTCTTT.